The 24 T cell receptor beta chains below come from one sample, sequenced in a study of cytomegalovirus exposure and HLA in healthy donors. Primers included in the PCR were 60 Vbeta and 13 Jbeta primers. TCRdb's copy holds only in-frame clones and misses some; the assay was immunoSEQ multiplex PCR. This sample has around 190,000 clones, with roughly 10% found just once. The sample taken for sequencing was PBMCs. The source of these receptors is a young woman in good health and CMV-seropositive.

This clone was seen a handful of times. The chain is built from TRBV4-1 and TRBJ2-7; weak D call: TRBD2 (5 bases). Germline V gene data show CDR1 as MGHRA and CDR2 as YSYEKL. This CDR3 has 13 amino acids. V was trimmed by 2 bases and J by 2 bases, leaving 7 bases between them. CDR3 DNA: TGCGCCAGCAGCCAAACGGGGACCTACGAGCAGTACTTC. Encoded protein: CASSQTGTYEQYF.

This clone was seen a few times. The CDR3 reads CASSGQRTNYGYTF. The CDR3 nucleotides read TGTGCCAGCAGTGGACAGCGAACTAACTATGGCTACACCTTC. The chain uses TRBV2 and TRBJ1-2; tentative D call: TRBD1 (5 bases). V lost 4 bases and J lost 0, with 9 bases in between. The CDR3 totals 14 residues. Germline assignment: CDR1 SNHLY and CDR2 FYNNEI.

This clone was counted only a few times. This rearrangement joins TRBV2 to TRBJ1-1, with TRBD1 as a possible D gene (5 bases). Germline CDR1 is SNHLY and CDR2 is FYNNEI. V lost 2 bases and J 4 bases, leaving 17 bases between the germline ends. The CDR3 runs 16 residues. The chain's CDR3 is CASSEFGGGHGTEAFF. CDR3 in DNA: TGTGCCAGCAGTGAATTTGGGGGAGGACATGGCACTGAAGCTTTCTTT.

This clone has more than one count but fewer than ten. This chain uses TRBV9 with TRBJ2-1, with 11 bases lining up with TRBD2. CDR1 and CDR2 (germline): SGDLS, YYNGEE. Trimming at V came to 0 bases and at J to 9 bases, leaving 5 bases not matched to a gene. This CDR3 is 15 amino acids long. The CDR3 is CASSVVVAGGSEQFF. Written as DNA, the CDR3 is TGTGCCAGCAGCGTAGTGGTAGCGGGAGGGAGTGAGCAGTTCTTC.

CDR3 bases: TGTGCCATCAGCACTCTTGCAGGGTTGAGCTCTGGAAACACCATATATTTT. As protein: CAISTLAGLSSGNTIYF. This chain joins TRBV10-3 and TRBJ1-3; TRBD1 might be the D (5 bases). Trimming cost V 6 bases and J 0 bases, with 18 bases left between them. Germline assignment: CDR1 ENHRY and CDR2 SYGVKD. The CDR3 spans 17 residues.

The chain uses TRBV5-5 and TRBJ1-5; no reliable D call. The germline CDR1 and CDR2 sequences are SGHKS and YYEKEE (reference sequence). The length of the CDR3 is 15 residues. Trimming took 4 bases from V and 5 from J, leaving 16 bases between them. The CDR3 coding sequence is TGTGCCAGCAGCCGGTCGCACGTATCGGATCAGCCCCAGCATTTT. This translates into CASSRSHVSDQPQHF. The variable domain in full, completed from reference TRBV5-5 and TRBJ1-5, reads DAGVTQSPTHLIKTRGQQVTLRCSPISGHKSVSWYQQVLGQGPQFIFQYYEKEERGRGNFPDRFSARQFPNYSSELNVNALLLGDSALYLCASSRSHVSDQPQHFGDGTRLSIL.

A few counts support this clone. The J gene is TRBJ1-2, the V gene TRBV5-4; the D gene is possibly TRBD1 (6 bases). There are 16 residues in the CDR3. The germline V gene has CDR1 SGHNT and CDR2 YYREEE (reference sequence). Trimming shortened V by 4 bases and J by 7 bases, and 23 bases separated the two germline ends. The CDR3 loop reads CASSEPTGTHLGGYTF. CDR3 DNA sequence: TGTGCCAGCAGCGAACCTACAGGGACCCACCTGGGTGGCTACACCTTC.

This clone was counted a few times. The chain has TRBV11-3 and TRBJ2-1; 7 nucleotides align to TRBD2. This CDR3 contains 12 residues. Germline V gene data show CDR1 as SGHNT and CDR2 as YENEEA. V was pared by 5 bases and J by 6 bases, with 1 base of the junction left unmatched. In DNA, the CDR3 is TGTGCCAGCAGCGGACTAGGCAATGAGCAGTTCTTC. Its translation is CASSGLGNEQFF.

This clone was seen more than once but under ten times. The chain links TRBV7-2 to TRBJ2-1, with D possibly TRBD1 on 5 matching bases. This CDR3 is 17 amino acids long. V shed 3 bases and J shed 0 bases, with 15 bases lying between them. Germline assignment: CDR1 SGHTA and CDR2 FQGNSA. CDR3 nucleotide sequence: TGTGCCAGCAGCTTTAGTGGTATAGGGGCCTCCTACAATGAGCAGTTCTTC. It is translated as CASSFSGIGASYNEQFF.

This clone was detected once. The genes are TRBV7-6 and TRBJ2-5, with TRBD2 matching 10 bases. The CDR3 has 15 residues. CDR1 and CDR2 from the germline V gene are SGHVS and FNYEAQ. After removal of 7 bases from V and 9 bases from J, the junction contained 14 bases not matched to a gene. The CDR3 is CASTVTSGEGEAQYF. In DNA, the CDR3 is TGTGCCAGCACCGTCACTAGCGGGGAGGGGGAGGCCCAGTACTTC.

This chain uses TRBV6-1 with TRBJ2-7; D is ambiguous. The CDR3 sequence is 14 residues long. Trimming removed 7 bases at V and 12 bases at J, with 25 bases between. Germline V gene lookup returns CDR1 MNHNS and CDR2 SASEGT. This chain's CDR3 is CASIPRARVSRVYF. CDR3 coding DNA: TGTGCCAGCATCCCCCGCGCCAGAGTTTCCCGGGTGTACTTC.

The chain is built from TRBV25-1 and TRBJ2-1; 9 bases agree with TRBD1. V dropped 4 bases and J dropped 6; count of bases not matched to a gene: 7. Looked up from germline, CDR1 is MGHDK and CDR2 is SYGVNS. This CDR3 spans 15 amino acids. CDR3 DNA: TGTGCCAGCAGTGGCCGGGACAGGGATGGCAATGAGCAGTTCTTC. Its translation is CASSGRDRDGNEQFF.

This clone was seen a few times. The chain is built from TRBV5-1 and TRBJ2-2; 8 positions agree with TRBD2. Germline CDR1 SGHRS, CDR2 YFSETQ. V shed 0 bases, J shed 6 bases, and the junction held 4 bases outside the gene matches. This CDR3 is 15 amino acids long. The CDR3 bases are TGCGCCAGCAGCTTGGATCAGCGGGAGTCCGGGGAGCTGTTTTTT. It yields the protein CASSLDQRESGELFF. The full variable domain, rest sourced from reference TRBV5-1 and TRBJ2-2, is KAGVTQTPRYLIKTRGQQVTLSCSPISGHRSVSWYQQTPGQGLQFLFEYFSETQRNKGNFPGRFSGRQFSNSRSEMNVSTLELGDSALYLCASSLDQRESGELFFGEGSRLTVL.

Many counts were recorded for this clone. The genes are TRBV4-1 and TRBJ2-7; 7 bases are a match to TRBD1. V trimming: 2 bases; J trimming: 2 bases; junction bases outside the gene matches: 12. This CDR3 contains 17 residues. Germline assignment: CDR1 MGHRA and CDR2 YSYEKL. The CDR3 region is CASSQRTSQGTTYEQYF. The DNA of the CDR3 is TGCGCCAGCAGCCAACGGACGTCACAGGGGACCACCTACGAGCAGTACTTC.

The chain employs TRBV19 and TRBJ2-1; D gene ambiguous. V was shortened by 1 base and J by 10 bases, with 14 bases between the two germline ends. The CDR3 is 14 residues long. Per germline, CDR1 LNHDA and CDR2 SQIVND (reference sequence). The CDR3 DNA sequence: TGTGCCAGTAGTATAGGTTCAGGCCCAAGGGAGCAGTTCTTC. It encodes CASSIGSGPREQFF.

This clone was detected a few times. This rearrangement joins TRBV5-1 to TRBJ2-1; 10 nucleotides line up with TRBD2. Germline V lookup: CDR1 SGHRS, CDR2 YFSETQ. This CDR3 region has 15 residues. The trim removed 4 bases at V and 0 bases at J, leaving 1 base unmatched. CDR3 sequence reads: CASSPSGSSYNEQFF. The CDR3 DNA reads as TGCGCCAGCAGCCCTAGCGGGAGCTCCTACAATGAGCAGTTCTTC.

In its sample, this clone was seen a few times. The chain's CDR3 is CASSDRISTDTQYF. The DNA of the CDR3 is TGTGCCAGCAGTGACAGGATCAGCACAGATACGCAGTATTTT. V is TRBV7-9 and J is TRBJ2-3, with a weak D call TRBD1 (6 bases). The CDR3 has 14 residues. Trimming took 6 bases from V and 0 from J, leaving 10 bases between them. Looked up from germline, CDR1 is SEHNR and CDR2 is FQNEAQ (reference sequence). The full variable domain, with the rest looked up from reference TRBV7-9 and TRBJ2-3, is DTGVSQNPRHKITKRGQNVTFRCDPISEHNRLYWYRQTLGQGPEFLTYFQNEAQLEKSRLLSDRFSAERPKGSFSTLEIQRTEQGDSAMYLCASSDRISTDTQYFGPGTRLTVL.

The genes are TRBV27 and TRBJ2-1; perhaps TRBD1 as D (6 bases). Deletions cut 3 bases from V and 3 bases from J, with 15 bases between. The length of the CDR3 is 16 residues. The germline gives CDR1 MNHEY, CDR2 SMNVEV (reference sequence). The CDR3 DNA is TGTGCCAGCAGTTTCAGGGCCCGGGACAACTACAATGAGCAGTTCTTC. It translates to CASSFRARDNYNEQFF.

This clone was seen more than once but under ten times. This chain uses TRBV30 with TRBJ1-5, with 9 nucleotides matching TRBD1. The CDR3 sequence is 14 residues long. The ends lost 3 bases at V and 4 bases at J; junction bases unmatched: 4. Germline CDR1 GTSNPN, CDR2 SVGIG (reference sequence). The CDR3 DNA sequence: TGTGCCTGGAGCCTAGGGACAGGGAATCAGCCCCAGCATTTT. Protein: CAWSLGTGNQPQHF.

The chain links TRBV5-1 to TRBJ2-7; D is uncertain. The CDR3 is 13 residues long. CDR1 SGHRS and CDR2 YFSETQ come from the germline V gene. Between the trimmed V and J ends, which lost 2 bases and 4 bases, there was a span of 10 bases. CDR3 DNA sequence: TGCGCCAGCAGCTTACAACCTGGTTACGAGCAGTACTTC. This gives the protein CASSLQPGYEQYF. Combining the CDR3 with reference TRBV5-1 and TRBJ2-7 gives the whole variable domain KAGVTQTPRYLIKTRGQQVTLSCSPISGHRSVSWYQQTPGQGLQFLFEYFSETQRNKGNFPGRFSGRQFSNSRSEMNVSTLELGDSALYLCASSLQPGYEQYFGPGTRLTVT.

This clone was detected only a few times. V gene TRBV7-9 combines with J gene TRBJ1-2, with D perhaps TRBD1 (6 bases). Germline CDR1 SEHNR, CDR2 FQNEAQ (reference sequence). V lost 5 bases, J lost 3 bases, and 16 bases lay in between. This CDR3 has 15 residues. The CDR3, as DNA: TGTGCCAGCAGCCCCCGGGACACAGAGTACTATGGCTACACCTTC. As protein: CASSPRDTEYYGYTF.

Only a few counts were recorded for this clone. The J gene is TRBJ1-2, the V gene TRBV5-8; no firm D call. V lost 7 bases, J lost 8 bases, and 12 bases lay in between. Germline loops: CDR1 SGHTS, CDR2 YDEGEE. The CDR3 is 11 residues long. CDR3 DNA sequence: TGTGCCAGCGGTAGAGGGTTCGGCTACACCTTC. Its translation: CASGRGFGYTF.

There are a few counts of this clone. The rearrangement joins TRBV27 to TRBJ1-2, with a tentative D call TRBD1 (5 bases). Per germline, CDR1 MNHEY and CDR2 SMNVEV (reference sequence). Trimming pared 4 bases from V and 1 base from J, leaving 19 bases between. The CDR3 contains 17 residues. The CDR3 loop is CASSSYFRGVFNYGYTF. The DNA for the CDR3 is TGTGCCAGCAGTTCTTACTTCCGGGGGGTGTTTAACTATGGCTACACCTTC.

This rearrangement joins TRBV5-1 to TRBJ1-1; D gene uncertain. Germline V gene lookup returns CDR1 SGHRS and CDR2 YFSETQ. This CDR3 contains 15 residues. V dropped 0 bases and J dropped 2 bases, with 11 bases sitting between them. The CDR3 spells CASSLGGGTNTEAFF. The DNA of the CDR3 is TGCGCCAGCAGCTTGGGTGGAGGAACCAACACTGAAGCTTTCTTT.